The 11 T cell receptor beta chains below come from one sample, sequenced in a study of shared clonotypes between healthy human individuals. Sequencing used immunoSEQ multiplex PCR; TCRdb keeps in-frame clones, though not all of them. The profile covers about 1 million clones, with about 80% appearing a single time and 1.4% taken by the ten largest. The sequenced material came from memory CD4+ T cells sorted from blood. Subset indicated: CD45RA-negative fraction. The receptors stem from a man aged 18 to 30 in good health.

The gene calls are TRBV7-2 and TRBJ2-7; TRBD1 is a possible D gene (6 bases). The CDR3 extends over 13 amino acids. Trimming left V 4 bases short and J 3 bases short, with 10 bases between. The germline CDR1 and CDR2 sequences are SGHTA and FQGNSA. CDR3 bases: TGTGCCAGCAGCTCGGCACAGGGCTACGAGCAGTACTTC. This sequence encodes CASSSAQGYEQYF.

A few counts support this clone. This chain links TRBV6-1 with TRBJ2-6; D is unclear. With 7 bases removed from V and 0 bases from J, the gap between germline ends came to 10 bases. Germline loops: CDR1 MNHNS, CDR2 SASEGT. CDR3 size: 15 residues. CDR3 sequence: CASTSLGSGANVLTF. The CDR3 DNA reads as TGTGCCAGCACCTCCCTAGGCTCTGGGGCCAACGTCCTGACTTTC.

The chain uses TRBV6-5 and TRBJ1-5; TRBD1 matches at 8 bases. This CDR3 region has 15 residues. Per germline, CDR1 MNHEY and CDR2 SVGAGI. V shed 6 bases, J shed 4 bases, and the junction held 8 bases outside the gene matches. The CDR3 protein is CASRSGGNRNQPQHF. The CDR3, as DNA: TGTGCCAGCAGGTCAGGGGGCAATCGGAATCAGCCCCAGCATTTT.

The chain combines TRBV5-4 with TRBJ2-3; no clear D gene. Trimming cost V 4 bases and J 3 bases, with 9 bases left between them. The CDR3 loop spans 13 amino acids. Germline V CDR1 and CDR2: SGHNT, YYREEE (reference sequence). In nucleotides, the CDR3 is TGTGCCAGCAGCGACCTGGGGACAGATACGCAGTATTTT. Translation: CASSDLGTDTQYF.

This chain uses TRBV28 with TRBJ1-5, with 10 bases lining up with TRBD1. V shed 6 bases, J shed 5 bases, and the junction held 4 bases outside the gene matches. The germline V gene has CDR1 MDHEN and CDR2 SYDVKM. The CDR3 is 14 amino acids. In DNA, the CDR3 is TGTGCCAGCAGGGAGGGACAGGGGTATCAGCCCCAGCATTTT. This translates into CASREGQGYQPQHF. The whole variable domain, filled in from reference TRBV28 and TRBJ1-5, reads DVKVTQSSRYLVKRTGEKVFLECVQDMDHENMFWYRQDPGLGLRLIYFSYDVKMKEKGDIPEGYSVSREKKERFSLILESASTNQTSMYLCASREGQGYQPQHFGDGTRLSIL.

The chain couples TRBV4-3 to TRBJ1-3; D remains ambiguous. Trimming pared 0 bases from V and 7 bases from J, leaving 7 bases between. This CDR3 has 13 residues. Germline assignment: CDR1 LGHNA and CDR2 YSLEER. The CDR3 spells CASSQERRNTIYF. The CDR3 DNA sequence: TGCGCCAGCAGCCAAGAACGGCGGAACACCATATATTTT.

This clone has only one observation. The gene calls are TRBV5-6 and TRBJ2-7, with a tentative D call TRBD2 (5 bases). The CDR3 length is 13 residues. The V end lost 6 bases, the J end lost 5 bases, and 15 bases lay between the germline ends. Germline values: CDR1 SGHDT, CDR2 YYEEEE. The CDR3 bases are TGTGCCAGCACCAACACCCGGGGAGACGAGCAGTACTTC. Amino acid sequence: CASTNTRGDEQYF.

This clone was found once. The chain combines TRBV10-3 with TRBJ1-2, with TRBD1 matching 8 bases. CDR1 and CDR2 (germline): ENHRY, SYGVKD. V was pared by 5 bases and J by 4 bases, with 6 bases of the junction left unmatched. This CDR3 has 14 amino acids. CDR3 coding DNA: TGTGCCATCAGTCGGGACAGGTTTGGCTATGGCTACACCTTC. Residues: CAISRDRFGYGYTF.

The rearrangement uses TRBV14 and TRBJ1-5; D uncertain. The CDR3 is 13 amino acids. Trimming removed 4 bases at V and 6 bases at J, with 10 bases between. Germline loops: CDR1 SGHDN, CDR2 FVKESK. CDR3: CASSRGGSQPQHF. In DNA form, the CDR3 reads TGTGCCAGCAGCCGAGGAGGGAGTCAGCCCCAGCATTTT.

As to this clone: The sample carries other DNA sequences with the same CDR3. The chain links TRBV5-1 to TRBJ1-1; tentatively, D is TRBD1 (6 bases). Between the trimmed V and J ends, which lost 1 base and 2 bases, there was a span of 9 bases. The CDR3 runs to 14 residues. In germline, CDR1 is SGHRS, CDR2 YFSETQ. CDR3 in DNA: TGCGCCAGCAGCTTGTCAGGGGCCAACACTGAAGCTTTCTTT. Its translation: CASSLSGANTEAFF.

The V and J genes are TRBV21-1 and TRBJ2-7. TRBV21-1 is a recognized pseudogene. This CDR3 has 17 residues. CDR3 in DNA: TGTGCCAGCAGCAAAGACCAAGTCGACCGGGACCCCCACGAGCAGTACTTC. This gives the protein CASSKDQVDRDPHEQYF.